These 13 T cell receptor beta chains originate from one sample sequenced in a study of shared clonotypes between healthy human individuals. The method was immunoSEQ multiplex PCR; TCRdb's version includes in-frame clones alone and lacks a portion of them. Found here are over a million clones, 95% to 99% of them singletons; the top ten hold 0.4% to 0.45%. Sequenced input: naive CD4+ T cells sorted from blood. Specified subset: CD45RA+ positively selected. These receptors all come from a young man in good health.

This chain uses TRBV5-4 with TRBJ1-1; the match to TRBD1 covers 9 bases. With 0 bases clipped from V and 1 base from J, the junction kept 1 base outside the gene matches. This CDR3 contains 15 residues. Germline V gene data show CDR1 as SGHNT and CDR2 as YYREEE (reference sequence). In DNA form, the CDR3 reads TGTGCCAGCAGCTTGGCGGGACAGGGGAACACTGAAGCTTTCTTT. As protein: CASSLAGQGNTEAFF.

The V call is TRBV9, the J call TRBJ2-1; D uncertain. CDR1 SGDLS and CDR2 YYNGEE come from the germline V gene. Trimming cost V 4 bases and J 4 bases, with 12 bases left between them. CDR3 length equals 14 residues. The CDR3, as DNA: TGTGCCAGCAGCACCAGTAGCCTGTACAATGAGCAGTTCTTC. It is translated as CASSTSSLYNEQFF.

This chain joins TRBV7-6 and TRBJ2-5; the match to TRBD2 covers 15 bases. The CDR3 totals 15 residues. Unmatched junction bases numbered 5, after V lost 5 bases and J lost 7 bases. CDR1 and CDR2 (germline): SGHVS, FNYEAQ. In DNA, the CDR3 is TGTGCCAGCAGCCCGAGGACTAGCGGGAGGGTGACCCAGTACTTC. It yields the protein CASSPRTSGRVTQYF.

V and J are TRBV5-1 and TRBJ1-2; D might be TRBD1 (5 bases). The germline V and J ends were trimmed by 0 bases and 4 bases, with 10 bases remaining between them. The CDR3 contains 14 residues. CDR1 is SGHRS and CDR2 is YFSETQ in the germline V gene. For the CDR3, the DNA is TGCGCCAGCAGCTTGGCCGAGGGGACCTATGGCTACACCTTC. Its translation: CASSLAEGTYGYTF. The full variable domain, in which reference TRBV5-1 and TRBJ1-2 provide the parts outside the CDR3, is KAGVTQTPRYLIKTRGQQVTLSCSPISGHRSVSWYQQTPGQGLQFLFEYFSETQRNKGNFPGRFSGRQFSNSRSEMNVSTLELGDSALYLCASSLAEGTYGYTFGSGTRLTVV.

The V call is TRBV7-9, the J call TRBJ2-7, with TRBD1 matching over 8 bases. Germline CDR1 SEHNR, CDR2 FQNEAQ (reference sequence). The CDR3 is made up of 17 amino acids. V was pared by 0 bases and J by 2 bases, with 9 bases of the junction left unmatched. CDR3 bases: TGTGCCAGCAGCTTAGCGTGGGGACAGGAGCCTCCCTACGAGCAGTACTTC. It specifies CASSLAWGQEPPYEQYF.

This chain joins TRBV4-1 and TRBJ2-4; D is ambiguous. Germline loops: CDR1 MGHRA, CDR2 YSYEKL. Trimming removed 5 bases from V and 2 bases from J, with 10 bases in between. The CDR3 length is 14 residues. In nucleotides, the CDR3 is TGCGCCAGCAGCTCGCCCCCCTCCAAAAACATTCAGTACTTC. As protein: CASSSPPSKNIQYF.

This clone was detected once. V is TRBV5-4 and J is TRBJ1-1, with D hard to call. The CDR3 covers 12 residues. Between the trimmed V and J ends, which lost 4 bases and 0 bases, there was a span of 4 bases. The germline V gene has CDR1 SGHNT and CDR2 YYREEE (reference sequence). In DNA form, the CDR3 reads TGTGCCAGCAGCGATATGAACACTGAAGCTTTCTTT. Amino acids: CASSDMNTEAFF.

The rearrangement links TRBV11-3 to TRBJ2-2, with 12 nucleotides matching TRBD2. Germline-derived CDR1 and CDR2 are SGHNT and YENEEA. The V segment lost 5 bases and the J segment 4 bases; nucleotides outside the gene matches: 5. The CDR3 extends over 16 amino acids. CDR3 nucleotides: TGTGCCAGCAGCCCCGGACTAGCGGGGCTCACCGGGGAGCTGTTTTTT. Translating gives CASSPGLAGLTGELFF.

The chain has TRBV7-8 and TRBJ1-1; 8 bases line up with TRBD1. CDR1 is SGHVS and CDR2 is FQNEAQ in the germline V gene. The CDR3 contains 14 residues. V shed 3 bases, J shed 5 bases, and the junction held 5 bases outside the gene matches. CDR3 DNA sequence: TGTGCCAGCAGCTTCCAGGGGGCGAGGACTGAAGCTTTCTTT. This gives the protein CASSFQGARTEAFF.

This chain links TRBV10-2 with TRBJ2-7; 7 positions agree with TRBD1. This CDR3 contains 16 residues. Per the germline V gene, CDR1 is WSHSY and CDR2 is SAAADI. The V gene end was trimmed by 6 bases and the J gene end by 0 bases; junction bases not matched to a gene: 11. The CDR3 nucleotides are TGCGCCAGCAGCGTGACAGGGCCCGATTCCTCCTACGAGCAGTACTTC. Protein: CASSVTGPDSSYEQYF.

This chain uses TRBV5-4 with TRBJ2-3; D unclear. V lost 0 bases and J 1 base, leaving 12 bases between the germline ends. The CDR3 totals 16 residues. Germline V lookup: CDR1 SGHNT, CDR2 YYREEE (reference sequence). CDR3 sequence reads: CASSLGGRFGTDTQYF. The CDR3 bases are TGTGCCAGCAGCTTGGGGGGTAGGTTTGGCACAGATACGCAGTATTTT.

The table lists this clone with a count of one. The chain joins TRBV7-2 to TRBJ2-7; TRBD2 agrees at 8 bases. V lost 2 bases and J lost 3; bases outside the gene matches: 3. The germline V gene encodes CDR1 SGHTA and CDR2 FQGNSA. There are 14 residues in the CDR3. The CDR3, as DNA: TGTGCCAGCAGCTTACACGCGGGGGGCTACGAGCAGTACTTC. Translation: CASSLHAGGYEQYF.

V and J are TRBV6-1 and TRBJ1-5, with D possibly matching TRBD1 (6 bases). Trimming stripped 6 bases from V and 9 bases from J, with 18 bases between. The CDR3 has 14 residues. Germline V gene lookup returns CDR1 MNHNS and CDR2 SASEGT. The CDR3 sequence: CASSRTESLSPQHF. The CDR3 DNA reads as TGTGCCAGCAGCCGGACAGAAAGTCTTTCGCCCCAGCATTTT.